The next 26 T cell receptor beta chains were all read from a single sample in a study of blood T cell repertoires in COVID-19. Sequenced by immunoSEQ multiplex PCR; TCRdb stores in-frame clones only, minus some. The sample records roughly 160,000 clones, roughly 80% being singletons. Sequenced sample: PBMCs or T cells enriched from blood (not recorded which). The source of these receptors is a woman between 40 and 50 years old with acute COVID-19.

In this sample, this clone turned up once. The chain has TRBV5-1 and TRBJ2-5; 9 nucleotides align to TRBD1. This CDR3 region has 14 residues. Trimming at V came to 4 bases and at J to 4 bases, leaving 5 bases not matched to a gene. The germline gives CDR1 SGHRS, CDR2 YFSETQ. CDR3 coding DNA: TGCGCCAGCAGCCCGACGGACAGGGGAGAGACCCAGTACTTC. Its protein product is CASSPTDRGETQYF.

The genes are TRBV6-5 and TRBJ2-3; 7 positions match TRBD1. There are 15 residues in the CDR3. V was clipped by 7 bases and J by 2 bases; unmatched bases: 9. Germline V gene data show CDR1 as MNHEY and CDR2 as SVGAGI. CDR3 residues: CASKRQGENTDTQYF. CDR3 in DNA: TGTGCCAGCAAGCGACAGGGAGAGAACACAGATACGCAGTATTTT.

This rearrangement joins TRBV7-4 to TRBJ2-7, with 14 bases matching TRBD2. The V gene's germline CDR1 is SGHVT and CDR2 SQSDAQ. The CDR3 loop spans 18 amino acids. V dropped 5 bases and J dropped 3; count of bases not matched to a gene: 12. The CDR3 nucleotides read TGTGCCAGCAGCCACCCGGGACTAGCGGGAGTATGGGTCTACGAGCAGTACGTC. Translated: CASSHPGLAGVWVYEQYV.

The chain employs TRBV29-1 and TRBJ2-3, with 9 bases that match TRBD1. This CDR3 is built from 13 residues. Per the germline V gene, CDR1 is SQVTM and CDR2 is ANQGSEA. With 6 bases clipped from V and 6 bases from J, the junction kept 7 bases outside the gene matches. CDR3 region: CSVGQGKVDTQYF. The CDR3 nucleotides are TGCAGCGTGGGACAGGGTAAGGTGGATACGCAGTATTTT.

This clone occurred a few times. J is TRBJ2-2 and V is TRBV11-3; possible D gene TRBD2, 5 bases. The CDR3 length is 14 residues. The V end lost 5 bases, the J end lost 5 bases, and 12 bases lay between the germline ends. Per germline, CDR1 SGHNT and CDR2 YENEEA. This CDR3 reads CASSHGVETGELFF. Here the CDR3 DNA reads TGTGCCAGCAGCCACGGGGTAGAGACCGGGGAGCTGTTTTTT.

The chain combines TRBV11-3 with TRBJ2-1; D call uncertain. The V and J ends lost 1 base and 9 bases respectively, with 16 bases between them. Germline V gene lookup returns CDR1 SGHNT and CDR2 YENEEA. The CDR3 extends over 15 amino acids. The CDR3 loop reads CASSLVSPSRVEQFF. CDR3 DNA sequence: TGTGCCAGCAGCTTAGTAAGCCCCTCTAGAGTTGAGCAGTTCTTC.

This sequence joins TRBV10-3 and TRBJ2-7; possibly TRBD2 for D (5 bases). Germline-derived CDR1 and CDR2 are ENHRY and SYGVKD. V was cut by 0 bases and J by 1 base, with 13 bases left in between. This CDR3 has 16 amino acids. The CDR3 bases are TGTGCCATCAGTGAGTCCGGTGGGGAGTGGTCCTACGAGCAGTACTTC. This translates into CAISESGGEWSYEQYF.

The chain recombines TRBV7-9 with TRBJ1-2; D might be TRBD1 (5 bases). CDR1 SEHNR and CDR2 FQNEAQ come from the germline V gene (reference sequence). The CDR3 sequence is 13 residues long. The V end lost 4 bases, the J end lost 12 bases, and 18 bases lay between the germline ends. The CDR3 protein is CASSWGVGGKDTF. In DNA, the CDR3 is TGTGCCAGCAGCTGGGGTGTGGGGGGGAAGGACACCTTC. Using reference TRBV7-9 and TRBJ1-2 for the parts outside the CDR3, the full variable domain is DTGVSQNPRHKITKRGQNVTFRCDPISEHNRLYWYRQTLGQGPEFLTYFQNEAQLEKSRLLSDRFSAERPKGSFSTLEIQRTEQGDSAMYLCASSWGVGGKDTFGSGTRLTVV.

The gene calls are TRBV11-3 and TRBJ2-5, with D unclear. This CDR3 has 15 amino acids. Germline V gene data show CDR1 as SGHNT and CDR2 as YENEEA. The V end was cut by 3 bases, the J end by 0 bases, with 11 bases between. CDR3 residues: CASSFRVSYQETQYF. The CDR3 region has the DNA TGTGCCAGCAGCTTTCGGGTTTCGTACCAAGAGACCCAGTACTTC.

The gene calls are TRBV7-9 and TRBJ1-2, with 10 bases aligning to TRBD1. Germline-derived CDR1 and CDR2 are SEHNR and FQNEAQ (reference sequence). The CDR3 length is 16 residues. V was pared by 2 bases and J by 4 bases, with 7 bases of the junction left unmatched. The CDR3 bases are TGTGCCAGCAGCTTAAGTCGGGACAGGGGCGTCTATGGCTACACCTTC. Its translation is CASSLSRDRGVYGYTF. The entire variable domain, with the rest obtained from reference TRBV7-9 and TRBJ1-2, is as follows: DTGVSQNPRHKITKRGQNVTFRCDPISEHNRLYWYRQTLGQGPEFLTYFQNEAQLEKSRLLSDRFSAERPKGSFSTLEIQRTEQGDSAMYLCASSLSRDRGVYGYTFGSGTRLTVV.

J is TRBJ1-2 and V is TRBV4-1; possibly TRBD1 for D (6 bases). The CDR3 is made up of 14 amino acids. V was clipped by 4 bases and J by 5 bases, with 14 bases between them. Germline V gene lookup returns CDR1 MGHRA and CDR2 YSYEKL. CDR3 loop: CASSPAKGQYGYTF. In DNA, the CDR3 is TGCGCCAGCAGCCCCGCGAAAGGACAGTATGGCTACACCTTC.

The chain carries TRBV27 and TRBJ2-3, with a weak D call TRBD2 (6 bases). V lost 2 bases, J lost 2 bases, and 23 bases lay in between. CDR3 size: 19 residues. Germline V lookup: CDR1 MNHEY, CDR2 SMNVEV (reference sequence). The CDR3 nucleotides are TGTGCCAGCAGTTTAAACAGCGACGCGGGATCCCTATCCACAGATACGCAGTATTTT. Translation gives CASSLNSDAGSLSTDTQYF.

The chain links TRBV9 to TRBJ2-1, with 10 positions matching TRBD2. After removal of 4 bases from V and 8 bases from J, the junction contained 6 bases not matched to a gene. CDR3 length: 14 residues. Germline CDR1 SGDLS, CDR2 YYNGEE. The CDR3 DNA is TGTGCCAGCAGCCCGAGGCTAGCGGGAGATGAGCAGTTCTTC. Translating gives CASSPRLAGDEQFF.

The genes are TRBV30 and TRBJ2-1, with 9 nucleotides matching TRBD2. Per germline, CDR1 GTSNPN and CDR2 SVGIG (reference sequence). The CDR3 sequence is 16 residues long. Trimming at V came to 5 bases and at J to 0 bases, leaving 8 bases not matched to a gene. The CDR3 here is CAWDSGRKGSYNEQFF. CDR3 bases: TGTGCCTGGGATAGCGGGAGAAAGGGCTCCTACAATGAGCAGTTCTTC.

The chain combines TRBV9 with TRBJ2-3; a possible D gene is TRBD2 (5 bases). Germline CDR1 reads SGDLS; CDR2 reads YYNGEE. CDR3 size: 15 residues. With 3 bases removed from V and 6 bases from J, the gap between germline ends came to 17 bases. The chain's CDR3 is CASSATWTVADTQYF. The CDR3 DNA reads TGTGCCAGCAGCGCCACCTGGACCGTAGCGGATACGCAGTATTTT.

The V call is TRBV6-1, the J call TRBJ1-4; D not resolved. CDR1 and CDR2 from the germline V gene are MNHNS and SASEGT. This CDR3 is 15 amino acids long. The V and J ends lost 0 bases and 7 bases respectively, with 12 bases between them. The CDR3 sequence: CASSEAVGFSEKLFF. Written as DNA, the CDR3 is TGTGCCAGCAGTGAAGCTGTGGGCTTCAGTGAAAAACTGTTTTTT.

In this sample, this clone turned up once. This chain uses TRBV15 with TRBJ2-1; D uncertain. Germline lookup yields CDR1 LNHNV and CDR2 YYDKDF (reference sequence). The CDR3 is 13 residues long. V lost 6 bases to trimming and J lost 5 bases, with 11 bases between them. The CDR3 DNA reads TGTGCCACCAGTACAATCCCCCACAATGAGCAGTTCTTC. This translates into CATSTIPHNEQFF.

The chain recombines TRBV6-5 with TRBJ2-5; 10 bases fit TRBD2. This CDR3 spans 15 amino acids. Looked up from germline, CDR1 is MNHEY and CDR2 is SVGAGI. J gave up 5 bases and V 2 bases, and 5 bases lay outside the gene matches. The CDR3 loop is CASSYGLAGAETQYF. The CDR3 coding sequence is TGTGCCAGCAGTTACGGGCTAGCGGGAGCTGAGACCCAGTACTTC.

The chain combines TRBV6-8 with TRBJ2-3, with 7 bases that match TRBD1. CDR3 length: 16 residues. The germline CDR1 and CDR2 sequences are MNHGY and SAAAGT. V shed 6 bases and J 2 bases; nucleotides not matched to a gene: 11. CDR3 nucleotide sequence: TGTGCCAGCAGCTCAACCGGGACAGTCCTCACAGATACGCAGTATTTT. This sequence encodes CASSSTGTVLTDTQYF.

The chain links TRBV6-5 to TRBJ2-1; the D gene is possibly TRBD1 (5 bases). Deletions cut 6 bases from V and 12 bases from J, with 18 bases between. The CDR3 sequence is 13 residues long. The germline V gene has CDR1 MNHEY and CDR2 SVGAGI. For the CDR3, the DNA is TGTGCCAGCAGGCCTTGGGGCGAACGGGTGCAGTTCTTC. This sequence encodes CASRPWGERVQFF.

V usage is TRBV20-1 and J usage is TRBJ2-7; 7 bases align to TRBD2. The germline gives CDR1 DFQATT, CDR2 SNEGSKA (reference sequence). V shed 3 bases, J shed 4 bases, and the junction held 9 bases outside the gene matches. The CDR3 runs to 14 residues. The CDR3 loop is CSASFSSGLYEQYF. For the CDR3, the DNA is TGCAGTGCTAGTTTTTCTAGCGGTTTGTACGAGCAGTACTTC.

The V and J genes are TRBV6-5 and TRBJ1-1, with D maybe TRBD1 (5 bases). This CDR3 contains 15 residues. The V end lost 7 bases, the J end lost 1 base, and 16 bases lay between the germline ends. Germline CDR1 is MNHEY and CDR2 is SVGAGI. This CDR3 reads CASTGDPGQNTEAFF. As DNA, the CDR3 is TGTGCCAGCACGGGGGACCCGGGGCAGAACACTGAAGCTTTCTTT.

The chain employs TRBV6-5 and TRBJ2-1; 10 bases line up with TRBD2. Germline CDR1 reads MNHEY; CDR2 reads SVGAGI. J lost 9 bases, V lost 6 bases, and 8 bases had no gene match. CDR3 length: 14 amino acids. CDR3 bases: TGTGCCAGCAGAAATCCTAGCGGGAGCGGTGAGCAGTTCTTC. Protein product: CASRNPSGSGEQFF.

The rearrangement joins TRBV7-3 to TRBJ1-1, with TRBD1 as a possible D gene (6 bases). CDR1 and CDR2 from the germline V gene are SGHTA and FQGTGA. This CDR3 is built from 15 residues. With 1 base removed from V and 1 base from J, the gap between germline ends came to 10 bases. CDR3 amino acids: CASSLITGRNTEAFF. CDR3 coding DNA: TGTGCCAGCAGCTTAATTACAGGGCGGAACACTGAAGCTTTCTTT. The full variable domain, its missing parts supplied by reference TRBV7-3 and TRBJ1-1, is GAGVSQTPSNKVTEKGKYVELRCDPISGHTALYWYRQSLGQGPEFLIYFQGTGAADDSGLPNDRFFAVRPEGSVSTLKIQRTERGDSAVYLCASSLITGRNTEAFFGQGTRLTVV.

This clone was observed a single time. The chain uses TRBV3-1 (or the pseudogene TRBV3-2) and TRBJ1-2, with D unclear. CDR1 is LGHDT, CDR2 YNNKEL, per germline (reference sequence). V dropped 1 base and J dropped 1 base, with 4 bases sitting between them. The CDR3 length is 13 residues. For the CDR3, the DNA is TGTGCCAGCAGCCAAGTAGTTAACTATGGCTACACCTTC. Its translation: CASSQVVNYGYTF.

The gene calls are TRBV29-1 and TRBJ2-3; tentative D call: TRBD1 (6 bases). This CDR3 is built from 13 residues. Germline lookup yields CDR1 SQVTM and CDR2 ANQGSEA. V lost 7 bases to trimming and J lost 4 bases, with 15 bases between them. CDR3 in DNA: TGCAGCGCCTTCAGGGGTACCGCAGATACGCAGTATTTT. This translates into CSAFRGTADTQYF.